This T cell receptor beta chain was identified in a study of cytomegalovirus exposure and HLA in healthy donors. Study-wide context: Out of about 180 million T cells, an earlier analysis found about 120 million unique TCR beta sequences in total.

With V trimmed by 5 bases and J by 5 bases, 5 bases remained unmatched. The germline gives CDR1 LNHDA, CDR2 SQIVND (reference sequence). This CDR3 region has 14 residues. This clone was observed a few times. The PCR employed 60 Vbeta primers together with 13 Jbeta primers. The table came from immunoSEQ multiplex PCR; TCRdb's copy has only in-frame clones and leaves some out. Here the sample spans about 130,000 clones, less than 80% being singletons. The V gene is TRBV19, the J gene TRBJ1-1; 10 nucleotides line up with TRBD1. The clonotype originates from a man aged 40-49 years in good health and CMV-seropositive. Sequencing was carried out using PBMCs. CDR3 protein: CASSSGQGPTEAFF. DNA for the CDR3: TGTGCCAGTAGTTCGGGACAGGGGCCAACTGAAGCTTTCTTT.